One and the same sample provided the 15 T cell receptor beta chains below, sequenced in a study of shared clonotypes between healthy human individuals. This table comes from immunoSEQ multiplex PCR, and its TCRdb copy is limited to in-frame clones, with some not included. Seen here are around 700,000 clones, 72% observed once, and the top ten hold around 1.8%. The material sequenced was memory CD4+ T cells sorted from blood. This sample's subset: CD45RA-negative fraction. Receptor source: a young woman in good health.

This clone appeared a single time. The chain uses TRBV5-6 and TRBJ2-7, with TRBD1 matching over 7 bases. The germline CDR1 and CDR2 sequences are SGHDT and YYEEEE. The ends lost 3 bases at V and 8 bases at J; junction bases unmatched: 2. The CDR3 is made up of 11 amino acids. Here the CDR3 reads CASSYRGKQYF. CDR3 bases: TGTGCCAGCAGCTACAGGGGCAAGCAGTACTTC.

This clone has just a few counts. The chain links TRBV29-1 to TRBJ2-1; D is undetermined. The CDR3 loop spans 11 amino acids. The germline gives CDR1 SQVTM, CDR2 ANQGSEA. The V end lost 6 bases, the J end lost 9 bases, and 12 bases lay between the germline ends. DNA of the CDR3: TGCAGCGTCTCCGACTCGCGTGAGCAGTTCTTC. This gives the protein CSVSDSREQFF.

This chain links TRBV6-1 with TRBJ2-5; possible D gene TRBD2, 6 bases. With 3 bases removed from V and 5 bases from J, the gap between germline ends came to 13 bases. The germline V gene encodes CDR1 MNHNS and CDR2 SASEGT. The CDR3 covers 14 residues. The CDR3 DNA reads as TGTGCCAGCAGTGATGGCGGGATGGTGGAGACCCAGTACTTC. Amino acids: CASSDGGMVETQYF.

This clone showed up just a few times. The chain combines TRBV28 with TRBJ1-1, with TRBD1 as a possible D gene (5 bases). Germline V gene sequence: CDR1 MDHEN, CDR2 SYDVKM. Between the trimmed V and J ends, which lost 2 bases and 5 bases, there was a span of 9 bases. CDR3 length: 13 amino acids. CDR3 amino acids: CASSLGAGTEAFF. The CDR3 bases are TGTGCCAGCAGTTTAGGGGCGGGAACTGAAGCTTTCTTT. Based on the CDR3 plus reference TRBV28 and TRBJ1-1, the full variable domain is DVKVTQSSRYLVKRTGEKVFLECVQDMDHENMFWYRQDPGLGLRLIYFSYDVKMKEKGDIPEGYSVSREKKERFSLILESASTNQTSMYLCASSLGAGTEAFFGQGTRLTVV.

This clone was detected ten times or more. V gene TRBV16 combines with J gene TRBJ2-7; the match to TRBD2 covers 8 bases. J gave up 5 bases and V 1 base, and 7 bases lay outside the gene matches. CDR3 length: 15 residues. The germline V gene encodes CDR1 KGHSY and CDR2 FQNENV. CDR3 loop: CASSQFDAGGHEQYF. The DNA for the CDR3 is TGTGCCAGCAGCCAATTTGACGCGGGGGGCCACGAGCAGTACTTC.

The genes are TRBV7-8 and TRBJ2-7, with D maybe TRBD2 (6 bases). Trimming stripped 5 bases from V and 2 bases from J, with 10 bases between. The germline V gene encodes CDR1 SGHVS and CDR2 FQNEAQ. This CDR3 is built from 13 residues. The CDR3 protein is CASSISGAYEQYF. DNA of the CDR3: TGTGCCAGCAGCATTAGCGGAGCCTACGAGCAGTACTTC.

The rearrangement uses TRBV30 and TRBJ1-2; D not resolved. This CDR3 region has 12 residues. Trimming shortened V by 3 bases and J by 4 bases, and 9 bases separated the two germline ends. The germline gives CDR1 GTSNPN, CDR2 SVGIG (reference sequence). CDR3 DNA sequence: TGTGCCTGGAGAACAGTAATCTATGGCTACACCTTC. Residues: CAWRTVIYGYTF. The full variable domain, rest sourced from reference TRBV30 and TRBJ1-2, is SQTIHQWPATLVQPVGSPLSLECTVEGTSNPNLYWYRQAAGRGLQLLFYSVGIGQISSEVPQNLSASRPQDRQFILSSKKLLLSDSGFYLCAWRTVIYGYTFGSGTRLTVV.

The V call is TRBV5-1, the J call TRBJ1-1; perhaps TRBD1 as D (6 bases). The V gene's germline CDR1 is SGHRS and CDR2 YFSETQ. Trimming removed 7 bases from V and 1 base from J, with 14 bases in between. This CDR3 region has 14 residues. The CDR3 DNA follows: TGCGCCAGCTCCTGGACAGAATGGAACACTGAAGCTTTCTTT. It translates to CASSWTEWNTEAFF. Full variable domain (outside the CDR3, taken from reference TRBV5-1 and TRBJ1-1): KAGVTQTPRYLIKTRGQQVTLSCSPISGHRSVSWYQQTPGQGLQFLFEYFSETQRNKGNFPGRFSGRQFSNSRSEMNVSTLELGDSALYLCASSWTEWNTEAFFGQGTRLTVV.

The V and J genes are TRBV5-1 and TRBJ2-1; D remains unclear. Germline lookup yields CDR1 SGHRS and CDR2 YFSETQ. This CDR3 comprises 11 residues. V was cut by 3 bases and J by 7 bases, with 5 bases left in between. DNA for the CDR3: TGCGCCAGCAGCTGGAAAAATGAGCAGTTCTTC. It is translated as CASSWKNEQFF. Supplemented by reference TRBV5-1 and TRBJ2-1, the full variable domain reads KAGVTQTPRYLIKTRGQQVTLSCSPISGHRSVSWYQQTPGQGLQFLFEYFSETQRNKGNFPGRFSGRQFSNSRSEMNVSTLELGDSALYLCASSWKNEQFFGPGTRLTVL.

The chain carries TRBV7-6 and TRBJ1-3, with 7 bases lining up with TRBD1. CDR3 length: 13 amino acids. Germline values: CDR1 SGHVS, CDR2 FNYEAQ. V shed 6 bases, J shed 3 bases, and the junction held 2 bases outside the gene matches. The CDR3 DNA reads as TGTGCCAGCAGGACAGGGCGTGGAAACACCATATATTTT. Translated, it gives CASRTGRGNTIYF.

The chain recombines TRBV20-1 with TRBJ1-2; D call uncertain. Trimming removed 3 bases at V and 7 bases at J, with 9 bases between. CDR3 length: 11 amino acids. CDR1 is DFQATT and CDR2 is SNEGSKA in the germline V gene (reference sequence). The CDR3: CSASLGFGYTF. The CDR3 DNA follows: TGCAGTGCTAGTCTGGGGTTTGGCTACACCTTC.

This chain connects TRBV5-1 to TRBJ1-2; a weak D match, TRBD1 (5 bases). Trimming took off 0 bases at V and 4 bases at J, with 13 bases between the two ends. Germline lookup yields CDR1 SGHRS and CDR2 YFSETQ. The CDR3 consists of 15 residues. The CDR3 here is CASSLAPAQGYGYTF. The CDR3 DNA follows: TGCGCCAGCAGCTTGGCCCCAGCGCAGGGCTATGGCTACACCTTC.

In its sample, this clone was seen once. The chain is built from TRBV10-3 and TRBJ2-2; 7 bases fit TRBD1. Looked up from germline, CDR1 is ENHRY and CDR2 is SYGVKD. There are 15 residues in the CDR3. The ends lost 0 bases at V and 6 bases at J; junction bases unmatched: 4. The CDR3 is CAISESSQGAGELFF. The CDR3 nucleotides are TGTGCCATCAGTGAGTCGTCCCAGGGGGCCGGGGAGCTGTTTTTT.

The chain has TRBV6-1 and TRBJ1-4; a weak D match, TRBD1 (6 bases). The CDR3 runs to 15 residues. With 6 bases removed from V and 2 bases from J, the gap between germline ends came to 13 bases. The germline V gene has CDR1 MNHNS and CDR2 SASEGT. The CDR3 nucleotides read TGTGCCAGCAGCAGAGGGACAAACACTAATGAAAAACTGTTTTTT. Translated, it gives CASSRGTNTNEKLFF.

The chain combines TRBV9 with TRBJ2-7, with 9 nucleotides matching TRBD2. Germline V lookup: CDR1 SGDLS, CDR2 YYNGEE. The CDR3 covers 13 residues. After removal of 3 bases from V and 6 bases from J, the junction contained 4 bases not matched to a gene. CDR3 loop: CASSASGIGEQYF. Here the CDR3 DNA reads TGTGCCAGCAGCGCTAGCGGGATTGGCGAGCAGTACTTC.